Presented here are 32 T cell receptor beta chains from one specimen sequenced in a study of Ad26.COV2.S vaccination and SARS-CoV-2 variants. Libraries were prepared by immunoSEQ multiplex PCR; TCRdb keeps only in-frame clonotypes and omits some of them. The sample shows 300,000 to 500,000 clones, 70% to 90% of them seen only once. Documented treatment: some 20 received Ad26.COV2.S at low or high dose, single or two shots; roughly 5 received placebo; per-sample allocation not given. Day 63 after the first injection of vaccine or placebo was the sampling time. The source material was peripheral blood, sampled in a trial of Ad26.COV2.S vaccine versus placebo. The source is a person aged 18 to 59 who received the Ad26.COV2.S COVID-19 vaccine or a placebo.

The chain links TRBV18 to TRBJ1-1; possibly TRBD1 for D (5 bases). CDR3 size: 12 residues. Germline CDR1 KGHSH, CDR2 LQKENI. Deletions cut 0 bases from V and 8 bases from J, with 7 bases between. CDR3 sequence: CASSPPDKEAFF. The DNA for the CDR3 is TGTGCCAGCTCACCACCGGACAAAGAAGCTTTCTTT.

This chain joins TRBV7-2 and TRBJ1-1; D is unresolved. The CDR3 extends over 14 amino acids. In germline, CDR1 is SGHTA, CDR2 FQGNSA. Trimming pared 6 bases from V and 2 bases from J, leaving 13 bases between. This chain's CDR3 is CASSYSGSNTEAFF. In DNA, the CDR3 is TGTGCCAGCAGTTATTCGGGCAGCAACACTGAAGCTTTCTTT.

This sequence joins TRBV7-8 and TRBJ2-7, with D hard to call. Trimming shortened V by 1 base and J by 0 bases, and 7 bases separated the two germline ends. Germline lookup yields CDR1 SGHVS and CDR2 FQNEAQ. This CDR3 contains 14 residues. CDR3 region: CASSLGRASYEQYF. The CDR3 nucleotides read TGTGCCAGCAGCTTAGGTAGGGCCTCCTACGAGCAGTACTTC.

The V gene is TRBV5-6, the J gene TRBJ1-1, with a weak D call TRBD1 (5 bases). Germline V lookup: CDR1 SGHDT, CDR2 YYEEEE. V lost 1 base, J lost 0 bases, and 13 bases lay in between. The CDR3 has 16 amino acids. The CDR3 nucleotides are TGTGCCAGCAGCTTGCTTGGAGGGGTCATGAACACTGAAGCTTTCTTT. It yields the protein CASSLLGGVMNTEAFF.

The genes are TRBV4-1 and TRBJ1-1, with TRBD1 identical over 7 bases. There are 17 residues in the CDR3. The germline V gene has CDR1 MGHRA and CDR2 YSYEKL. V dropped 3 bases and J dropped 2; count of bases not matched to a gene: 12. The CDR3 bases are TGCGCCAGCAGCCAGGGGGGAAAGGGACAGAGAAACACTGAAGCTTTCTTT. Translated: CASSQGGKGQRNTEAFF.

In its sample, this clone was seen once. The rearrangement links TRBV3-1 (or the pseudogene TRBV3-2) to TRBJ1-2; perhaps TRBD1 as D (6 bases). V dropped 0 bases and J dropped 7 bases, with 15 bases sitting between them. CDR3 length equals 15 residues. Germline CDR1 LGHDT, CDR2 YNNKEL (reference sequence). The CDR3 DNA is TGTGCCAGCAGCCAAGAGGCTACAGGGTATACTGGCTACACCTTC. Its protein is CASSQEATGYTGYTF.

The chain couples TRBV30 to TRBJ1-2; D may be TRBD1 (6 bases). In germline, CDR1 is GTSNPN, CDR2 SVGIG (reference sequence). The CDR3 covers 14 residues. The ends were cut back, 4 bases at V and 8 bases at J, with 20 bases in the middle. The CDR3 DNA reads TGTGCCTGGATAGCACAGGGAATCGCCGAGGGCTACACCTTC. This gives the protein CAWIAQGIAEGYTF.

The chain joins TRBV5-6 to TRBJ1-1, with D possibly matching TRBD1 (6 bases). The germline CDR1 and CDR2 sequences are SGHDT and YYEEEE. Between the trimmed V and J ends, which lost 1 base and 5 bases, there was a span of 21 bases. The CDR3 has 17 residues. Here the CDR3 reads CASSLIASDRSRTEAFF. CDR3 sequence (DNA): TGTGCCAGCAGCTTGATAGCTTCCGACAGGAGTAGGACTGAAGCTTTCTTT.

The genes are TRBV29-1 and TRBJ1-1; the D is unclear. The germline V gene has CDR1 SQVTM and CDR2 ANQGSEA. The CDR3 consists of 14 residues. Trimming took 6 bases from V and 4 from J, leaving 18 bases between them. The CDR3: CSVLRNDASTEAFF. CDR3 DNA: TGCAGCGTCCTTCGGAACGATGCGAGCACTGAAGCTTTCTTT.

This clone was counted once. The V and J genes are TRBV2 and TRBJ2-1; 14 nucleotides align to TRBD2. Germline V gene sequence: CDR1 SNHLY, CDR2 FYNNEI. The J segment lost 7 bases and the V segment lost 8 bases, leaving 4 bases of the junction unmatched. The CDR3 is made up of 14 amino acids. The CDR3, as DNA: TGTGCCAGCCCGACTAGCGGGGGGGCAAATGAGCAGTTCTTC. This gives the protein CASPTSGGANEQFF.

The chain has TRBV3-1 (or the pseudogene TRBV3-2) and TRBJ1-1, with a possible D match to TRBD1 (5 bases). The V end was cut by 3 bases, the J end by 3 bases, with 11 bases between. This CDR3 is built from 14 residues. Germline CDR1 reads LGHDT; CDR2 reads YNNKEL (reference sequence). CDR3 sequence: CASSHSRQYTEAFF. The CDR3, as DNA: TGTGCCAGCAGCCACTCCCGACAGTACACTGAAGCTTTCTTT.

CDR3 DNA sequence: TGTGCCAGCAGCGTAGGAGGGGGCGCAAACTATGGCTACACCTTC. It encodes CASSVGGGANYGYTF. The chain recombines TRBV9 with TRBJ1-2; TRBD1 matches at 7 bases. CDR3 length equals 15 residues. Trimming took 0 bases from V and 2 from J; bases not matched to a gene: 4. Germline V gene sequence: CDR1 SGDLS, CDR2 YYNGEE.

V is TRBV14 and J is TRBJ1-1; D is uncertain. The CDR3 totals 12 residues. Trimming removed 8 bases at V and 2 bases at J, with 9 bases between. CDR1 SGHDN and CDR2 FVKESK come from the germline V gene. CDR3 sequence (DNA): TGTGCCAGCTCATGGAGCAACACTGAAGCTTTCTTT. This encodes CASSWSNTEAFF.

This CDR3 reads CASSFRVQWNTEAFF. The CDR3 bases are TGTGCCAGCAGCTTCAGGGTACAGTGGAACACTGAAGCTTTCTTT. The genes are TRBV7-2 and TRBJ1-1; D is perhaps TRBD1 (5 bases). CDR3 size: 15 residues. From germline, CDR1 is SGHTA and CDR2 FQGNSA. Between the trimmed V and J ends, which lost 3 bases and 1 base, there was a span of 12 bases.

The chain couples TRBV4-1 to TRBJ2-5; 9 bases fit TRBD2. The CDR3 length is 16 residues. The V segment lost 1 base and the J segment 4 bases; nucleotides outside the gene matches: 7. CDR1 is MGHRA and CDR2 is YSYEKL in the germline V gene. The CDR3 here is CASSQGPRGGGETQYF. CDR3 bases: TGCGCCAGCAGCCAAGGGCCGCGGGGGGGCGGAGAGACCCAGTACTTC.

The chain links TRBV23-1 to TRBJ2-6, with 8 bases lining up with TRBD1. TRBV23-1 is annotated as an ORF whose role is uncertain. The CDR3 covers 20 residues. After removal of 8 bases from V and 2 bases from J, the junction contained 20 bases not matched to a gene. CDR3 amino acids: CASEGSEGTGGLPGANVLTF. In DNA, the CDR3 is TGCGCCAGCGAAGGCTCGGAAGGTACAGGGGGTTTACCTGGGGCCAACGTCCTGACTTTC.

The rearrangement links TRBV5-1 to TRBJ2-7, with a tentative D call TRBD1 (6 bases). With 1 base removed from V and 1 base from J, the gap between germline ends came to 15 bases. The germline gives CDR1 SGHRS, CDR2 YFSETQ. The CDR3 length is 16 residues. The CDR3 here is CASSLNPLGASYEQYF. The DNA of the CDR3 is TGCGCCAGCAGCTTGAATCCACTGGGGGCTTCCTACGAGCAGTACTTC.

The count of this clone is one. The chain links TRBV28 to TRBJ2-7; the D call may be TRBD1 or TRBD2 (8 bases each). The CDR3 totals 16 residues. Trimming pared 6 bases from V and 5 bases from J, leaving 23 bases between. The germline CDR1 and CDR2 sequences are MDHEN and SYDVKM. The CDR3 sequence: CASSQGAGGLGHEQYF. Here the CDR3 DNA reads TGTGCCAGCAGCCAGGGGGCGGGGGGCTTGGGCCACGAGCAGTACTTC.

This sequence joins TRBV6-2 or TRBV6-3 and TRBJ1-5; possible D gene TRBD1, 6 bases. The CDR3 extends over 15 amino acids. V shed 2 bases and J shed 3 bases, with 11 bases lying between them. Germline-derived CDR1 and CDR2 are MNHEY and SVGEGT. CDR3 bases: TGTGCCAGCAGTTACCCGGACAGAGCCAATCAGCCCCAGCATTTT. Translating gives CASSYPDRANQPQHF.

This chain uses TRBV11-2 with TRBJ2-7; a possible D gene is TRBD2 (6 bases). CDR1 is SGHAT, CDR2 FQNNGV, per germline. V was trimmed by 2 bases and J by 0 bases, leaving 14 bases between them. The CDR3 loop spans 16 amino acids. In nucleotides, the CDR3 is TGTGCCAGCAGCTTAATCCCAGGCGGGGACTCCTACGAGCAGTACTTC. As protein: CASSLIPGGDSYEQYF.

The chain employs TRBV11-2 and TRBJ2-1, with D possibly being TRBD2 (6 bases). This CDR3 spans 15 amino acids. V was shortened by 5 bases and J by 3 bases, with 14 bases between the two germline ends. Germline V gives CDR1 SGHAT, CDR2 FQNNGV. The DNA for the CDR3 is TGTGCCAGCAGCCCCCGGGAGAGGGTCTACAATGAGCAGTTCTTC. The encoded protein is CASSPRERVYNEQFF.

The chain combines TRBV2 with TRBJ1-6; 9 bases match TRBD1. This CDR3 has 14 amino acids. J was trimmed by 6 bases and V by 7 bases; bases with no gene match: 4. CDR1 is SNHLY, CDR2 FYNNEI, per germline. The chain's CDR3 is CASTGTGFNSPLHF. In nucleotides, the CDR3 is TGTGCCAGCACAGGGACAGGGTTTAATTCACCCCTCCACTTT.

The J gene is TRBJ2-2, the V gene TRBV18; 8 nucleotides match TRBD1. Germline-derived CDR1 and CDR2 are KGHSH and LQKENI. CDR3 size: 14 residues. Germline trimming cut 7 bases from V and 3 bases from J; bases unmatched to any gene: 4. CDR3 protein: CASFQTGDTGELFF. The DNA for the CDR3 is TGTGCCAGCTTTCAGACAGGGGACACCGGGGAGCTGTTTTTT.

The chain carries TRBV10-3 and TRBJ2-7; D not certain. Trimming cost V 9 bases and J 7 bases, with 16 bases left between them. The CDR3 loop spans 12 amino acids. The germline V gene has CDR1 ENHRY and CDR2 SYGVKD. The CDR3 sequence is CAIRVKLGEQYF. As DNA, the CDR3 is TGTGCCATTCGGGTAAAGCTAGGGGAGCAGTACTTC.

This clone has only a few counts. V is TRBV4-3 and J is TRBJ2-2, with 7 bases that match TRBD1. In germline, CDR1 is LGHNA, CDR2 YSLEER. V lost 0 bases to trimming and J lost 5 bases; unmatched junction nucleotides: 18. The CDR3 runs to 20 residues. CDR3 nucleotide sequence: TGCGCCAGCAGCCAAGATTGGCCTCGCAGGGCAGGGGGTCGAACCGGGGAGCTGTTTTTT. Residues: CASSQDWPRRAGGRTGELFF.

The chain combines TRBV7-9 with TRBJ1-1; D uncertain. CDR3 length equals 13 residues. Germline CDR1 and CDR2: SEHNR and FQNEAQ (reference sequence). V was clipped by 1 base and J by 5 bases, with 8 bases between them. CDR3 coding DNA: TGTGCCAGCAGCTTAGGGGAGAGGACTGAAGCTTTCTTT. As protein: CASSLGERTEAFF.

The chain couples TRBV5-4 to TRBJ2-5; D is uncertain. V was trimmed by 4 bases and J by 5 bases, leaving 15 bases between them. Germline V gives CDR1 SGHNT, CDR2 YYREEE (reference sequence). This CDR3 region has 14 residues. The DNA for the CDR3 is TGTGCCAGCAGCCTGATTCAAGGCGGCGAGACCCAGTACTTC. Translation gives CASSLIQGGETQYF.

J is TRBJ2-5 and V is TRBV7-9, with TRBD1 matching over 7 bases. V lost 8 bases, J lost 4 bases, and 7 bases stayed unmatched. Germline V gene lookup returns CDR1 SEHNR and CDR2 FQNEAQ (reference sequence). This CDR3 region has 13 residues. CDR3 in amino acids: CASLKAGGETQYF. The DNA for the CDR3 is TGTGCCAGCCTGAAGGCAGGGGGAGAGACCCAGTACTTC.

The rearrangement links TRBV9 to TRBJ2-5; D remains ambiguous. The V gene's germline CDR1 is SGDLS and CDR2 YYNGEE. V was cut by 2 bases and J by 2 bases, with 7 bases left in between. CDR3 length equals 13 residues. Here the CDR3 reads CASSVNVQETQYF. CDR3 bases: TGTGCCAGCAGCGTGAATGTTCAAGAGACCCAGTACTTC.

The chain links TRBV18 to TRBJ1-2; 8 bases are a match to TRBD1. This CDR3 region has 16 residues. Germline assignment: CDR1 KGHSH and CDR2 LQKENI. V was clipped by 3 bases and J by 7 bases; unmatched bases: 13. CDR3 in DNA: TGTGCCAGCTCACCCTCGACAGGGGTTGTTGGGACTGGCTACACCTTC. Protein: CASSPSTGVVGTGYTF.

The V and J genes are TRBV2 and TRBJ2-7; 8 nucleotides line up with TRBD2. Losses at the gene ends were 6 bases for V and 7 bases for J; bases not matched to a gene: 8. Germline V gives CDR1 SNHLY, CDR2 FYNNEI. This CDR3 has 13 residues. CDR3 sequence (DNA): TGTGCCAGCAGCAACCCGGGGGGGGATGAGCAGTACTTC. This gives the protein CASSNPGGDEQYF.

Turning to this clone: The sample carries other DNA sequences with the same CDR3. The V and J genes are TRBV9 and TRBJ2-2; TRBD2 matches at 7 bases. The junction had 2 bases not matched to a gene; V was cut back by 2 bases and J by 1 base. Germline V gives CDR1 SGDLS, CDR2 YYNGEE. CDR3 length: 15 residues. The CDR3 is CASSVGGGNTGELFF. In DNA form, the CDR3 reads TGTGCCAGCAGCGTGGGCGGGGGGAACACCGGGGAGCTGTTTTTT.